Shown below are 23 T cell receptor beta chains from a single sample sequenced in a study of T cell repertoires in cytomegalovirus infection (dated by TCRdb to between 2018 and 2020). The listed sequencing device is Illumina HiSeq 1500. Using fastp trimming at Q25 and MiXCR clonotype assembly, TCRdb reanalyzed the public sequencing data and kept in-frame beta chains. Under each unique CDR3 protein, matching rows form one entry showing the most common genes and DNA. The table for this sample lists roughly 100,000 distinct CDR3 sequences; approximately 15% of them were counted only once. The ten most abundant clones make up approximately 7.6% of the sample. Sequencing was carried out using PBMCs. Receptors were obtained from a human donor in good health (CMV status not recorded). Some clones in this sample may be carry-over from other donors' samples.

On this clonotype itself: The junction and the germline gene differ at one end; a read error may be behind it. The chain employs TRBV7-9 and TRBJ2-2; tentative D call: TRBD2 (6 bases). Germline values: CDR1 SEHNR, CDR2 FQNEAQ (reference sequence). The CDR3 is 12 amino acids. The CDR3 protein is CASSLDTGEVFF. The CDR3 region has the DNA TGTGCCAGCAGCTTAGACACCGGGGAGGTGTTTTTT.

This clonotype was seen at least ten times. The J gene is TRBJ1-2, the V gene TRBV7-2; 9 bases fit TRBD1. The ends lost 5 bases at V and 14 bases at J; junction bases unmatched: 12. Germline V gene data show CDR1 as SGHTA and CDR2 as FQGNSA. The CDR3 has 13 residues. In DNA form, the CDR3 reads TGTGCCAGCAGCCCCCGGGACAGGGCCACGGGGACCTTC. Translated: CASSPRDRATGTF.

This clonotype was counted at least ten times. CDR3 amino acids: CASSPPGQSSEGYTF. Written as DNA, the CDR3 is TGTGCCAGCAGCCCGCCGGGACAGTCATCGGAGGGCTACACCTTC. V gene TRBV7-2 combines with J gene TRBJ1-2; 7 bases are shared with TRBD1. The CDR3 contains 15 residues. Trimming took 5 bases from V and 8 from J; bases not matched to a gene: 14. Germline CDR1 is SGHTA and CDR2 is FQGNSA.

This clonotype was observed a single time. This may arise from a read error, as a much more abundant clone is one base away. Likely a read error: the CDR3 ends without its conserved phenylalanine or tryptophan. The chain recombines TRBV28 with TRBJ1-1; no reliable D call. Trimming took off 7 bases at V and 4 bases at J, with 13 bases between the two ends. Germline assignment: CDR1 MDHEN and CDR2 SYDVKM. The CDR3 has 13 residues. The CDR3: CASNWAMGTEAFS. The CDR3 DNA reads TGTGCCAGCAACTGGGCGATGGGCACTGAAGCTTTCTCT.

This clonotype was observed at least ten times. Written as DNA, the CDR3 is TGTGCCAGCAAGGACGGGCCGGATACGCAGTATTTT. This codes for CASKDGPDTQYF. The V call is TRBV7-9, the J call TRBJ2-3, with D unresolved. Germline CDR1 and CDR2: SEHNR and FQNEAQ (reference sequence). The CDR3 is made up of 12 amino acids. V was shortened by 7 bases and J by 6 bases, with 11 bases between the two germline ends.

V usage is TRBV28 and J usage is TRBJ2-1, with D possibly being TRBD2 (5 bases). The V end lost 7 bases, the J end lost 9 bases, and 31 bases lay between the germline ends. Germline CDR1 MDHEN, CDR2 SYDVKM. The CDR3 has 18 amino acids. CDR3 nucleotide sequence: TGTGCCAGCACTCCTTGGATGAGGGAGCGGCCTCCGGCTGGTGAGCAGTTCTTC. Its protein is CASTPWMRERPPAGEQFF.

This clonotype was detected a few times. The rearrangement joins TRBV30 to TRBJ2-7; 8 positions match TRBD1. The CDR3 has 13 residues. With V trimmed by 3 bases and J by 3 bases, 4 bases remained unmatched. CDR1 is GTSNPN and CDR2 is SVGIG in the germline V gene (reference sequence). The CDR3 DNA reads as TGTGCCTGGAGCCTTGACAGGGGCTACGAGCAGTACTTC. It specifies CAWSLDRGYEQYF. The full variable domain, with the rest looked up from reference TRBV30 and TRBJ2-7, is SQTIHQWPATLVQPVGSPLSLECTVEGTSNPNLYWYRQAAGRGLQLLFYSVGIGQISSEVPQNLSASRPQDRQFILSSKKLLLSDSGFYLCAWSLDRGYEQYFGPGTRLTVT.

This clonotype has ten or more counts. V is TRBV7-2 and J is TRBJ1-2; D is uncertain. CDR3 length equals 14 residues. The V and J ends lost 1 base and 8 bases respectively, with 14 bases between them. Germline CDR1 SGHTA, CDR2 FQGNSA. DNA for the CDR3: TGTGCCAGCAGCTTAGGACCCCCCGAGCGAGGCTACACCTTC. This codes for CASSLGPPERGYTF.

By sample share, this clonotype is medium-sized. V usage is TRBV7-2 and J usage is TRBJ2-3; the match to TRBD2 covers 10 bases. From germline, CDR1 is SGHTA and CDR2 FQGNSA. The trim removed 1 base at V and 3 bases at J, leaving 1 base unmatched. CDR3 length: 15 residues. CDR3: CASSLVAGGTDTQYF. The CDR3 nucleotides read TGTGCCAGCAGCTTAGTAGCGGGGGGTACAGATACGCAGTATTTT.

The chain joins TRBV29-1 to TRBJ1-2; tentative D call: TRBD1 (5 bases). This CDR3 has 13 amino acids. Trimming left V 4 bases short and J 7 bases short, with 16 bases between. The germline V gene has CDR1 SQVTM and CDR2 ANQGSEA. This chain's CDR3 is CSVGTPGKGGYTF. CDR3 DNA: TGCAGCGTTGGGACACCGGGGAAGGGTGGCTACACCTTC. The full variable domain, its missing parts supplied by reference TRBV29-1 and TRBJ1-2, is SAVISQKPSRDICQRGTSLTIQCQVDSQVTMMFWYRQQPGQSLTLIATANQGSEATYESGFVIDKFPISRPNLTFSTLTVSNMSPEDSSIYLCSVGTPGKGGYTFGSGTRLTVV.

CDR3 sequence: CASSSLQRGFYEQYF. The DNA of the CDR3 is TGTGCCAGCAGCTCCCTCCAGCGGGGCTTCTACGAGCAGTACTTC. The J gene is TRBJ2-7, the V gene TRBV7-6; TRBD2 aligns across 7 bases. Looked up from germline, CDR1 is SGHVS and CDR2 is FNYEAQ. The length of the CDR3 is 15 residues. The ends lost 4 bases at V and 3 bases at J; junction bases unmatched: 9.

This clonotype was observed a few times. The CDR3 region is CASSIGLQGGYEQYF. CDR3 in DNA: TGTGCCAGCAGCATCGGTCTACAGGGGGGCTACGAGCAGTACTTC. The V and J genes are TRBV7-2 and TRBJ2-7; TRBD1 matches at 8 bases. V gave up 5 bases and J gave up 3 bases; unmatched junction bases: 9. The germline gives CDR1 SGHTA, CDR2 FQGNSA. The CDR3 sequence is 15 residues long.

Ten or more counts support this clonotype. The CDR3 spells CASSFRQGYGYTF. The CDR3 DNA is TGTGCCAGCAGCTTTAGACAGGGGTATGGCTACACCTTC. This chain uses TRBV7-2 with TRBJ1-2, with 8 bases that match TRBD1. Germline V gene data show CDR1 as SGHTA and CDR2 as FQGNSA. The junction had 2 bases not matched to a gene; V was cut back by 3 bases and J by 5 bases. The CDR3 length is 13 residues.

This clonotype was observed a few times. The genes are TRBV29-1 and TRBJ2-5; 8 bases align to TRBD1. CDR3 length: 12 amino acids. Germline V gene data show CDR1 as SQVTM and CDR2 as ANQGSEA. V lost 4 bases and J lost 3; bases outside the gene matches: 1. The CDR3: CSVATGEETQYF. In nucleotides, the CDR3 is TGCAGCGTTGCGACAGGGGAAGAGACCCAGTACTTC.

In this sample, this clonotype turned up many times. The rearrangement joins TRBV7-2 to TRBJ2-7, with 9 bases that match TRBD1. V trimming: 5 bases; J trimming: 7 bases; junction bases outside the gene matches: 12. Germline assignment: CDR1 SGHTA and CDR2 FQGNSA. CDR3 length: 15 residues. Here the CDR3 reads CASSPSGTGMWEQYF. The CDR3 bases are TGTGCCAGCAGCCCATCCGGGACAGGGATGTGGGAGCAGTACTTC. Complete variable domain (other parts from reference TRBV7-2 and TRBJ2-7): GAGVSQSPSNKVTEKGKDVELRCDPISGHTALYWYRQSLGQGLEFLIYFQGNSAPDKSGLPSDRFSAERTGGSVSTLTIQRTQQEDSAVYLCASSPSGTGMWEQYFGPGTRLTVT.

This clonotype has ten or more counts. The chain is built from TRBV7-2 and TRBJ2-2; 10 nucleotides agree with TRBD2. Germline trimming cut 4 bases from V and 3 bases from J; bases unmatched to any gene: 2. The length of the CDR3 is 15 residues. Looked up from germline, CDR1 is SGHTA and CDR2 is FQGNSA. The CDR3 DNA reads TGTGCCAGCAGCTCGGGACTAGCGTACACCGGGGAGCTGTTTTTT. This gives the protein CASSSGLAYTGELFF.

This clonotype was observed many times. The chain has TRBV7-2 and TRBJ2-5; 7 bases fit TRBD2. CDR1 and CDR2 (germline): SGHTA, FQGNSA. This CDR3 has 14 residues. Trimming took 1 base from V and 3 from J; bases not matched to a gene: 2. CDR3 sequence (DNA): TGTGCCAGCAGCTTAGTGGGGGGGAAAGAGACCCAGTACTTC. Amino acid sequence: CASSLVGGKETQYF.

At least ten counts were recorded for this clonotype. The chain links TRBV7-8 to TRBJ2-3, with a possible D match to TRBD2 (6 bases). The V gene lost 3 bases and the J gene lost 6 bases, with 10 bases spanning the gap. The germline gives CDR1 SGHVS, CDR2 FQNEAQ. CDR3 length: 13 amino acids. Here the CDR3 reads CASSFTSRDTQYF. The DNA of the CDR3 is TGTGCCAGCAGCTTCACTAGCCGGGATACGCAGTATTTT. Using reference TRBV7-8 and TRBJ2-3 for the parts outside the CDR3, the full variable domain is GAGVSQSPRYKVAKRGQDVALRCDPISGHVSLFWYQQALGQGPEFLTYFQNEAQLDKSGLPSDRFFAERPEGSVSTLKIQRTQQEDSAVYLCASSFTSRDTQYFGPGTRLTVL.

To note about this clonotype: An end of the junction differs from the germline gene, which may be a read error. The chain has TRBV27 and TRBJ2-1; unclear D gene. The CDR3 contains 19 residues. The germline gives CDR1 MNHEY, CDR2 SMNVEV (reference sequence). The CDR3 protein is CARSATWTFGDITYNEQFF. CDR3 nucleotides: TGTGCCCGCAGCGCGACCTGGACCTTCGGAGATATCACCTACAATGAGCAGTTCTTC.

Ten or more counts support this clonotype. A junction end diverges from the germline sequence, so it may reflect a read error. This chain's CDR3 is CASSLAGGNEKLFF. DNA for the CDR3: TGTGCCAGCAGCTTAGCGGGCGGTAATGAAAAACTGTTTTTT. The chain uses TRBV12-3 or TRBV12-4 and TRBJ1-4; unclear D gene. This CDR3 spans 14 amino acids.

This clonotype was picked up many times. The CDR3 sequence: CASSDESSLNYGYTF. The CDR3 DNA sequence: TGTGCCAGCAGCGACGAGTCGTCACTTAACTATGGCTACACCTTC. This rearrangement joins TRBV9 to TRBJ1-2, with D unclear. The CDR3 extends over 15 amino acids. Germline lookup yields CDR1 SGDLS and CDR2 YYNGEE. Trimming cost V 3 bases and J 1 base, with 13 bases left between them.

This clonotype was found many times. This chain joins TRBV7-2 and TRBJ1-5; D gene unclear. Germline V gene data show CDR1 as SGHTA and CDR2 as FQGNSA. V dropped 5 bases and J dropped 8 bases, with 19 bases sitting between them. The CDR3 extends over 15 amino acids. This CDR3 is CASSPRVGGVEPQHF. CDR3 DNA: TGTGCCAGCAGCCCTCGGGTCGGAGGTGTGGAGCCCCAGCATTTT.

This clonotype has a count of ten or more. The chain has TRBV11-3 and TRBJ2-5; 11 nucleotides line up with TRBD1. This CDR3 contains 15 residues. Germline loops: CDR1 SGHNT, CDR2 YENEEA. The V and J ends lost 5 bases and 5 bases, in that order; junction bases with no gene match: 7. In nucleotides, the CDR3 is TGTGCCAGCAGCACCGGACAGGGGGCTGTGGAGACCCAGTACTTC. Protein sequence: CASSTGQGAVETQYF.